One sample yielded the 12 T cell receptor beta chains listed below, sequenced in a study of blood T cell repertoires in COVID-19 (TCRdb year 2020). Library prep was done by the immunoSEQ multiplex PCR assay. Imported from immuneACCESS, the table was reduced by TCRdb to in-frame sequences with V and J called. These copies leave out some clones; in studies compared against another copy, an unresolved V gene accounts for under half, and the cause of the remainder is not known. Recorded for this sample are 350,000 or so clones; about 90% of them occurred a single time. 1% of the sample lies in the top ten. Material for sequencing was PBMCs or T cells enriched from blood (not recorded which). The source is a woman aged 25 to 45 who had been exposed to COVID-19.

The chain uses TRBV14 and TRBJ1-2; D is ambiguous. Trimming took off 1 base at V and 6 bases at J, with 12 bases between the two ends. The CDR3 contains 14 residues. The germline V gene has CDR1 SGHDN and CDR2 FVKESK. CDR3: CASSQAEGRNGYTF. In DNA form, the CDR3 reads TGTGCCAGCAGCCAAGCCGAGGGTCGGAATGGCTACACCTTC.

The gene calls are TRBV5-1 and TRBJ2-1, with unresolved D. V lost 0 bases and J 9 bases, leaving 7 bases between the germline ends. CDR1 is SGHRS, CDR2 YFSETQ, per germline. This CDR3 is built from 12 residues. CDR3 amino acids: CASSLGGSEQFF. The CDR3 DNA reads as TGCGCCAGCAGCTTGGGCGGAAGTGAGCAGTTCTTC.

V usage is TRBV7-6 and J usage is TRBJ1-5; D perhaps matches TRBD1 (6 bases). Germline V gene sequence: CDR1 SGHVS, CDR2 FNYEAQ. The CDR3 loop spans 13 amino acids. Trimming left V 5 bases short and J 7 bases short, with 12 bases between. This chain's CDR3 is CASSLEQGQPQHF. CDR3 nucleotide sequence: TGTGCCAGCAGCCTAGAACAGGGACAGCCCCAGCATTTT.

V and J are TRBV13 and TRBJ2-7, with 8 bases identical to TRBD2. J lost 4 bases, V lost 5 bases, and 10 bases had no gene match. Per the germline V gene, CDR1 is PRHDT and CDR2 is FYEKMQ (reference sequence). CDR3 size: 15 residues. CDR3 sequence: CASSHRREVLYEQYF. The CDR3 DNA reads TGTGCCAGCAGCCACCGGCGGGAGGTACTTTACGAGCAGTACTTC.

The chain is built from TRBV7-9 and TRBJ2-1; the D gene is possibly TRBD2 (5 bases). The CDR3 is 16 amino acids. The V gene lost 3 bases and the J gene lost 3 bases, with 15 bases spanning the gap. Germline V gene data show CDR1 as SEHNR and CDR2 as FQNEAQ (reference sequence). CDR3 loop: CASSFTWESYYNEQFF. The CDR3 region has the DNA TGTGCCAGCAGCTTTACGTGGGAGTCATACTACAATGAGCAGTTCTTC.

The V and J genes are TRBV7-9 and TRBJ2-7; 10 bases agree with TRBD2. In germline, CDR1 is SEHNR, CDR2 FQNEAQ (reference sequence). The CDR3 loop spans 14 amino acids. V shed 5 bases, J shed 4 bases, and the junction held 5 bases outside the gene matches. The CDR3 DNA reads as TGTGCCAGCAGCCCCGGACTAGCGGCGTACGAGCAGTACTTC. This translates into CASSPGLAAYEQYF.

The CDR3 reads CATSGQGVSYEQYF. As DNA, the CDR3 is TGCGCCACCTCCGGACAGGGAGTATCCTACGAGCAGTACTTC. The chain carries TRBV23-1 and TRBJ2-7; 8 nucleotides line up with TRBD1. TRBV23-1 is labeled an ORF, and its function is uncertain. This CDR3 comprises 14 residues. J was trimmed by 1 base and V by 10 bases; bases with no gene match: 9.

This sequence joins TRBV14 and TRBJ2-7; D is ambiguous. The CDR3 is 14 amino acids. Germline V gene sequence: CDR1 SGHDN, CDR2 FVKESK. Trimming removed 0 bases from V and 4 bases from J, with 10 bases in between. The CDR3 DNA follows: TGTGCCAGCAGCCAAGATTTGGCAGGTTACGAGCAGTACTTC. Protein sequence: CASSQDLAGYEQYF.

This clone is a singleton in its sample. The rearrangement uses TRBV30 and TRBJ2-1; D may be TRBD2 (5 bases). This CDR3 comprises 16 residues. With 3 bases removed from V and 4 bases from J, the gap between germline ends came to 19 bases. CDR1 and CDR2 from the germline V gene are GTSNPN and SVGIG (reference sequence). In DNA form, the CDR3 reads TGTGCCTGGAGGCCGGTTCCGGGATTAGGTTACAATGAGCAGTTCTTC. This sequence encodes CAWRPVPGLGYNEQFF. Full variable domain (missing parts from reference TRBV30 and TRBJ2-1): SQTIHQWPATLVQPVGSPLSLECTVEGTSNPNLYWYRQAAGRGLQLLFYSVGIGQISSEVPQNLSASRPQDRQFILSSKKLLLSDSGFYLCAWRPVPGLGYNEQFFGPGTRLTVL.

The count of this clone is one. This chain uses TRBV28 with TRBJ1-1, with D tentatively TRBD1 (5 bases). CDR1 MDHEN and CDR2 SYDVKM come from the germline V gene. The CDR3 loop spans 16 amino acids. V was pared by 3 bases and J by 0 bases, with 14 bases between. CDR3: CASSFLSTAMNTEAFF. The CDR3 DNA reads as TGTGCCAGCAGTTTTTTATCGACAGCCATGAACACTGAAGCTTTCTTT.

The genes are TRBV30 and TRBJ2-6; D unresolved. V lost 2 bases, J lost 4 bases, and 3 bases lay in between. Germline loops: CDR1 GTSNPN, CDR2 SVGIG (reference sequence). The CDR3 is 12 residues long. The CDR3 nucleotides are TGTGCCTGGAGTTCGGGGGCCAACGTCCTGACTTTC. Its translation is CAWSSGANVLTF.

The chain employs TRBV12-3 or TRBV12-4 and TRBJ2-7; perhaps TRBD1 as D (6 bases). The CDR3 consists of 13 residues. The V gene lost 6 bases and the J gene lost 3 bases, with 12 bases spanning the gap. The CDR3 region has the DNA TGTGCCAGCAGGCCCGGGACAAGCTACGAGCAGTACTTC. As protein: CASRPGTSYEQYF.